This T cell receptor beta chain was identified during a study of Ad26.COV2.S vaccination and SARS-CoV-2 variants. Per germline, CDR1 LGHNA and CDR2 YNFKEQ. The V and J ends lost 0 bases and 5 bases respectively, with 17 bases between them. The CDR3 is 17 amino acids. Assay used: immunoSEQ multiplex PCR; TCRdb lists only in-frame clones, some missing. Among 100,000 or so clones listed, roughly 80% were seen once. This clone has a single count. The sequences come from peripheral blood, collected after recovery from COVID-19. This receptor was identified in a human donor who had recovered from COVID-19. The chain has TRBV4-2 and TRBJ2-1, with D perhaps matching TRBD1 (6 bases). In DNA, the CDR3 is TGTGCCAGCAGCCAAGAATCTCAGGACAGTGGACACAATGAGCAGTTCTTC. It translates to CASSQESQDSGHNEQFF.